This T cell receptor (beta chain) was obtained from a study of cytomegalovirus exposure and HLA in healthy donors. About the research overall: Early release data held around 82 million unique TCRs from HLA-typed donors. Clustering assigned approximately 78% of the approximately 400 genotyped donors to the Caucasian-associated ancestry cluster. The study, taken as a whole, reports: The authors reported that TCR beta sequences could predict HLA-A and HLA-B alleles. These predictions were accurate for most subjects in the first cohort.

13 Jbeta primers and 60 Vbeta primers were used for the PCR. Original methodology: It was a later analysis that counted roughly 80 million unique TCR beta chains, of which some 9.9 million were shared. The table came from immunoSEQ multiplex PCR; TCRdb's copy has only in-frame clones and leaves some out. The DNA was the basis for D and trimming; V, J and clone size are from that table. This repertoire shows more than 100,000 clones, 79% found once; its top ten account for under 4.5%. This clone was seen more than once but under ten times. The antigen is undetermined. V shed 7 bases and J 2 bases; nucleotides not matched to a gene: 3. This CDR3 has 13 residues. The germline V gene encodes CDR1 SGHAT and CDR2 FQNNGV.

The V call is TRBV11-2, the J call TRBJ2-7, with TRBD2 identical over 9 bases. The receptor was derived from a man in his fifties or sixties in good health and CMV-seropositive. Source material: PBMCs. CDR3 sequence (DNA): TGTGCCAGCACCGCGGGAGGGACCTACGAGCAGTACTTC. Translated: CASTAGGTYEQYF.